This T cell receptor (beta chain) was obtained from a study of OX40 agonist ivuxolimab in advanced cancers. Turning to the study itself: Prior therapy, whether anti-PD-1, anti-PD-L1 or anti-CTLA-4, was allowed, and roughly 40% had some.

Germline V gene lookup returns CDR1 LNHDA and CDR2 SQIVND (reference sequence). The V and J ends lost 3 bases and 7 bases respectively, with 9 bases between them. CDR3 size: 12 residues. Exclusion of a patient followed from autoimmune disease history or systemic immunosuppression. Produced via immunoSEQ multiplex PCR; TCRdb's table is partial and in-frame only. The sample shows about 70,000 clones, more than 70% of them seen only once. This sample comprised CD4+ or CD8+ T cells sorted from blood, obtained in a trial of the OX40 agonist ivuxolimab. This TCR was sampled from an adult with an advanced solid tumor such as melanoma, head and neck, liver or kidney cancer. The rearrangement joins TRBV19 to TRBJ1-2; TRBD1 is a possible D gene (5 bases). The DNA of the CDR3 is TGTGCCAGTAGTATCCAAGGGGCTGGCTACACCTTC. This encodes CASSIQGAGYTF.